The clone carrying this T cell receptor beta chain was seen only once. Some clones are missing from TCRdb's copy, which holds only in-frame ones; the method was immunoSEQ multiplex PCR. The sample holds 30,000 to 50,000 clones, around 90% seen once. The data originate from a study of blood T cell repertoires in COVID-19. Overall study: The samples span acute and convalescent COVID-19 from the United States, Italy and Spain. T cells, B-cell-depleted T cells, or PBMCs supplied cDNA or gDNA.

The TCR originated in a woman aged 25 to 39 in a cohort sampled during active COVID-19. Sequencing was done on a sample of peripheral blood.

For the CDR3, the DNA is TGTGCCAGCAGCTACCGACAGGGGCAAGGGGCATCTGCCTACGAGCAGTACTTC. This gives the protein CASSYRQGQGASAYEQYF. J is TRBJ2-7 and V is TRBV4-2; 8 bases agree with TRBD1. Trimming took 5 bases from V and 2 from J; bases not matched to a gene: 17. The CDR3 has 18 residues. CDR1 is LGHNA, CDR2 YNFKEQ, per germline.